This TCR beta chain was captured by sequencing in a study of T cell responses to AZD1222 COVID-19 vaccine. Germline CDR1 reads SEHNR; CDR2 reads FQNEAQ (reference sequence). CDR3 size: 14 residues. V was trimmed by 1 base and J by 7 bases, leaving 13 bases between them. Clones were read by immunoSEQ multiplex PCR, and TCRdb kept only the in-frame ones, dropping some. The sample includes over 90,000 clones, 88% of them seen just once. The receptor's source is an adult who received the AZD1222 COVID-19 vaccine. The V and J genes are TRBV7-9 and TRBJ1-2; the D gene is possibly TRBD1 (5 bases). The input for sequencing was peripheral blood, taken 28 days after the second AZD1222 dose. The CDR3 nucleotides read TGTGCCAGCAGCTTAGGCGCAGGGATGGGTGGCTACACCTTC. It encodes CASSLGAGMGGYTF.